This T cell receptor beta chain derives from a study of blood T cell repertoires in COVID-19. The method was immunoSEQ multiplex PCR; TCRdb's version includes in-frame clones alone and lacks a portion of them. The table lists 300,000 to 400,000 clones, 80% to 90% of them singletons. This receptor was identified in a woman aged 40 to 55 with acute COVID-19. Sequenced material: PBMCs or T cells enriched from blood (not recorded which).

CDR3 sequence reads: CASSEAGIFPNYGYTF. The CDR3 DNA is TGTGCCAGCAGTGAGGCAGGTATCTTCCCGAACTATGGCTACACCTTC. The chain combines TRBV25-1 with TRBJ1-2, with D unresolved. The CDR3 runs to 16 residues. The germline CDR1 and CDR2 sequences are MGHDK and SYGVNS. Trimming shortened V by 3 bases and J by 2 bases, and 16 bases separated the two germline ends.